This TCR beta chain was captured in a study of blood T cell repertoires in COVID-19. Study overall: Researchers got acute and convalescent COVID-19 samples from the United States, Italy and Spain. Sources were T cells, B-cell-depleted T cells, or PBMCs; the material itself was cDNA or gDNA.

Produced via immunoSEQ multiplex PCR; TCRdb's table is partial and in-frame only. The sample holds around 170,000 clones, about 80% seen once. The germline V gene encodes CDR1 SGHTA and CDR2 FQGTGA. The CDR3 loop spans 16 amino acids. The junction had 7 bases not matched to a gene; V was cut back by 4 bases and J by 0 bases. The chain joins TRBV7-3 to TRBJ2-3, with TRBD2 identical over 7 bases. This receptor was obtained from a man aged 30-40 years with active or convalescent COVID-19. The sample consisted of peripheral blood. This CDR3 reads CASSSLGRDSTDTQYF. In DNA form, the CDR3 reads TGTGCCAGCAGCTCCTTGGGGAGGGATAGCACAGATACGCAGTATTTT. The whole variable domain, remainder taken from reference TRBV7-3 and TRBJ2-3, is GAGVSQTPSNKVTEKGKYVELRCDPISGHTALYWYRQSLGQGPEFLIYFQGTGAADDSGLPNDRFFAVRPEGSVSTLKIQRTERGDSAVYLCASSSLGRDSTDTQYFGPGTRLTVL.